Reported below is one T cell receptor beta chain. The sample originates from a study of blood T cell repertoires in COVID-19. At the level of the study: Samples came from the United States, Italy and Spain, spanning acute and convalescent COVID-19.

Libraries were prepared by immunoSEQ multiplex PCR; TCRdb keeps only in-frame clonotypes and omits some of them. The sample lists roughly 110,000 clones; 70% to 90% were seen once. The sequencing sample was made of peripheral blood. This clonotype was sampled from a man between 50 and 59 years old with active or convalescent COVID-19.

This CDR3 is CASSYSQTGGQPQHF. Written as DNA, the CDR3 is TGTGCCAGCAGTTACTCTCAAACAGGGGGCCAGCCCCAGCATTTT. The gene calls are TRBV6-6 and TRBJ1-5; 9 bases match TRBD1. This CDR3 has 15 amino acids. CDR1 is MNHNY, CDR2 SVGAGI, per germline (reference sequence). V was clipped by 0 bases and J by 7 bases; unmatched bases: 4.